The rows below give T cell receptor beta chains drawn from one sample of a study of sequential checkpoint blockade in melanoma. Generated by immunoSEQ multiplex PCR, the TCRdb table keeps only in-frame clones and is missing some. The sample includes roughly 1,500 clones, 24% of them seen just once. The sequenced sample was tumor tissue (inferred from file names), obtained from a patient given nivolumab and ipilimumab in sequence. The receptor set was obtained from a human donor with melanoma. Both conserved end residues are part of each CDR3. Each record gives: V gene, clone size, J gene, D gene, CDR3 protein, CDR3 DNA. The D gene is left open where the match is weak. Part of the rows lack a size; the others show once, few, many or a class for expanded clones.

v_call: TRBV19; clone_size: large; j_call: TRBJ2-2; d_call: .; cdr3_aa: CASSIGQEGTGELFF; cdr3_nt: TGTGCCAGTAGTATAGGTCAGGAGGGGACCGGGGAGCTGTTTTTT
v_call: TRBV4-1; clone_size: .; j_call: TRBJ2-2; d_call: .; cdr3_aa: CASSQDRNTGELFF; cdr3_nt: TGCGCCAGCAGCCAAGACAGGAACACCGGGGAGCTGTTTTTT
v_call: TRBV7-2; clone_size: few; j_call: TRBJ2-7; d_call: .; cdr3_aa: CASSLRPLGEQYF; cdr3_nt: TGTGCCAGCAGCCTCAGGCCCCTCGGAGAGCAGTACTTC
v_call: TRBV11-3; clone_size: medium-sized; j_call: TRBJ2-7; d_call: TRBD1; cdr3_aa: CASSWGQGFVEQYF; cdr3_nt: TGTGCCAGCAGCTGGGGACAGGGGTTTGTCGAGCAGTACTTC
v_call: TRBV6-7; clone_size: few; j_call: TRBJ2-1; d_call: TRBD2; cdr3_aa: CASSSRLGVAGDREDEQFF; cdr3_nt: TGTGCCAGCAGTTCGCGTCTTGGGGTAGCGGGGGACCGGGAGGATGAGCAGTTCTTC
v_call: TRBV6-1; clone_size: large; j_call: TRBJ1-2; d_call: TRBD1; cdr3_aa: CASSEGTGSPWGYTF; cdr3_nt: TGTGCCAGCAGTGAAGGGACAGGGAGTCCCTGGGGCTACACCTTC
v_call: TRBV25-1; clone_size: .; j_call: TRBJ2-3; d_call: TRBD1; cdr3_aa: CASSEYGQGAIDTQYF; cdr3_nt: TGTGCCAGCAGTGAATATGGGCAGGGGGCAATAGATACGCAGTATTTT
v_call: TRBV11-3; clone_size: medium-sized; j_call: TRBJ2-3; d_call: .; cdr3_aa: CASSFGGGTDTQYF; cdr3_nt: TGTGCCAGCAGCTTCGGGGGAGGCACAGATACGCAGTATTTT
v_call: TRBV6-7; clone_size: few; j_call: TRBJ1-1; d_call: .; cdr3_aa: CASRMGPSSFF; cdr3_nt: TGTGCCAGCAGAATGGGACCGTCAAGCTTCTTT
v_call: TRBV6-8; clone_size: few; j_call: TRBJ1-2; d_call: TRBD1; cdr3_aa: CASSITGQSYGYTF; cdr3_nt: TGTGCCAGCAGTATAACGGGACAGTCCTATGGCTACACCTTC
v_call: TRBV12-2; clone_size: .; j_call: TRBJ2-7; d_call: .; cdr3_aa: CASRLVGRTYEQYF; cdr3_nt: TGTGCAAGTCGCTTAGTTGGTAGGACCTACGAGCAGTACTTC
v_call: TRBV30; clone_size: few; j_call: TRBJ2-7; d_call: TRBD2; cdr3_aa: CAWSPVAGRGYEQYF; cdr3_nt: TGTGCCTGGAGTCCCGTAGCGGGAAGAGGCTACGAGCAGTACTTC
v_call: TRBV6-1; clone_size: few; j_call: TRBJ2-2; d_call: .; cdr3_aa: CASSEASGGGFGELFF; cdr3_nt: TGTGCCAGCAGTGAAGCCTCCGGGGGAGGATTCGGGGAGCTGTTTTTT
v_call: TRBV5-1; clone_size: once; j_call: TRBJ1-4; d_call: .; cdr3_aa: CASSPKKGPLAPNEKLFF; cdr3_nt: TGCGCCAGCAGCCCAAAAAAGGGCCCCCTAGCCCCAAATGAAAAACTGTTTTTT
v_call: TRBV6-8; clone_size: .; j_call: TRBJ2-7; d_call: .; cdr3_aa: CASRGHREHYEQYF; cdr3_nt: TGTGCCAGCAGAGGACACCGTGAACACTACGAGCAGTACTTC
v_call: TRBV10-2; clone_size: few; j_call: TRBJ1-5; d_call: TRBD1; cdr3_aa: CASRVDRGRQPQHF; cdr3_nt: TGCGCCAGCAGAGTGGACAGGGGTCGGCAGCCCCAGCATTTT
v_call: TRBV6-8; clone_size: medium-sized; j_call: TRBJ1-2; d_call: TRBD1; cdr3_aa: CASSYGQGARGYTF; cdr3_nt: TGTGCCAGCAGTTACGGACAGGGGGCCCGGGGCTACACCTTC
v_call: TRBV23-1; clone_size: .; j_call: TRBJ1-4; d_call: .; cdr3_aa: CASSQVMGEKLFF; cdr3_nt: TGCGCCAGCAGCCAAGTGATGGGGGAAAAACTGTTTTTT
v_call: TRBV15; clone_size: few; j_call: TRBJ1-4; d_call: .; cdr3_aa: CATSRGGINEKLFF; cdr3_nt: TGTGCCACCAGCAGAGGCGGGATTAATGAAAAACTGTTTTTT
v_call: TRBV6-8; clone_size: few; j_call: TRBJ1-1; d_call: TRBD1; cdr3_aa: CASSPQGALGITEAFF; cdr3_nt: TGTGCCAGCAGCCCACAGGGGGCGCTGGGGATCACTGAAGCTTTCTTT
v_call: TRBV6-8; clone_size: few; j_call: TRBJ1-1; d_call: TRBD1; cdr3_aa: CASSRGQGAIVSAEAFF; cdr3_nt: TGTGCCAGCAGCCGCGGACAGGGGGCTATAGTCTCGGCTGAAGCTTTCTTT
v_call: TRBV11-3; clone_size: medium-sized; j_call: TRBJ1-5; d_call: TRBD1; cdr3_aa: CASSLDSTGGQPQHF; cdr3_nt: TGTGCCAGCAGCTTAGATAGTACAGGGGGGCAGCCCCAGCATTTT
v_call: TRBV6-8; clone_size: few; j_call: TRBJ2-3; d_call: TRBD2; cdr3_aa: CASSDGLAGPSGTDTQYF; cdr3_nt: TGTGCCAGCAGCGATGGACTAGCGGGCCCATCGGGGACAGATACGCAGTATTTT
v_call: TRBV12-5; clone_size: .; j_call: TRBJ1-1; d_call: .; cdr3_aa: CASGLAPLEVPNTEAFF; cdr3_nt: TGTGCTAGTGGTTTGGCTCCCCTAGAGGTACCGAACACTGAAGCTTTCTTT
v_call: TRBV29-1; clone_size: .; j_call: TRBJ1-2; d_call: TRBD1; cdr3_aa: CSVGTGSKEGYTF; cdr3_nt: TGCAGCGTAGGGACAGGGAGCAAAGAAGGCTACACCTTC
v_call: TRBV9; clone_size: .; j_call: TRBJ2-2; d_call: .; cdr3_aa: CASSARGKTGELFF; cdr3_nt: TGTGCCAGCAGCGCCAGGGGAAAAACCGGGGAGCTGTTTTTT
v_call: TRBV11-3; clone_size: medium-sized; j_call: TRBJ2-7; d_call: .; cdr3_aa: CASSLGQLAYEQYF; cdr3_nt: TGTGCCAGCAGCTTAGGACAGCTAGCCTACGAGCAGTACTTC
v_call: TRBV10-3; clone_size: medium-sized; j_call: TRBJ2-1; d_call: TRBD1; cdr3_aa: CAISESTGGFYNEQFF; cdr3_nt: TGTGCCATCAGTGAGTCGACAGGGGGCTTCTACAATGAGCAGTTCTTC
v_call: TRBV10-3; clone_size: .; j_call: TRBJ2-6; d_call: TRBD1; cdr3_aa: CAISESSRGQITRSGANVLTF; cdr3_nt: TGTGCCATCAGTGAGTCGTCCAGGGGGCAAATAACCCGCTCTGGGGCCAACGTCCTGACTTTC
v_call: TRBV10-3; clone_size: few; j_call: TRBJ2-1; d_call: TRBD2; cdr3_aa: CAISEIRGLAYNEQFF; cdr3_nt: TGTGCCATCAGTGAGATACGCGGACTAGCCTACAATGAGCAGTTCTTC
v_call: TRBV11-3; clone_size: medium-sized; j_call: TRBJ1-2; d_call: TRBD1; cdr3_aa: CASSFPRPRQGGVGYTF; cdr3_nt: TGTGCCAGCAGCTTTCCAAGGCCACGACAGGGTGGAGTTGGCTACACCTTC
v_call: TRBV23-1; clone_size: .; j_call: TRBJ2-2; d_call: .; cdr3_aa: CASSQGTGTGELFF; cdr3_nt: TGCGCCAGCAGCCAGGGCACAGGCACCGGGGAGCTGTTTTTT
v_call: TRBV19; clone_size: .; j_call: TRBJ1-2; d_call: .; cdr3_aa: CASMGGGYGYTF; cdr3_nt: TGTGCCAGTATGGGAGGAGGGTATGGCTACACCTTC
v_call: TRBV9; clone_size: .; j_call: TRBJ2-1; d_call: TRBD2; cdr3_aa: CASSRGTSGYNEQFF; cdr3_nt: TGTGCCAGCAGCCGCGGGACTAGCGGTTACAATGAGCAGTTCTTC
v_call: TRBV6-8; clone_size: large; j_call: TRBJ1-1; d_call: .; cdr3_aa: CASSYTGHLNTEAFF; cdr3_nt: TGTGCCAGCAGTTATACGGGACACTTGAACACTGAAGCTTTCTTT
v_call: TRBV29-1; clone_size: few; j_call: TRBJ2-7; d_call: TRBD2; cdr3_aa: CSVEDPKGLADEQYF; cdr3_nt: TGCAGCGTTGAAGACCCGAAGGGACTAGCGGACGAGCAGTACTTC
v_call: TRBV19; clone_size: large; j_call: TRBJ2-3; d_call: .; cdr3_aa: CASNGGVTDTQYF; cdr3_nt: TGTGCCAGTAACGGGGGCGTCACAGATACGCAGTATTTT
v_call: TRBV12-5; clone_size: few; j_call: TRBJ1-5; d_call: .; cdr3_aa: CASTLGGTNQPQHF; cdr3_nt: TGTGCCAGCACCTTGGGGGGCACGAATCAGCCCCAGCATTTT
v_call: TRBV11-3; clone_size: medium-sized; j_call: TRBJ2-6; d_call: TRBD1; cdr3_aa: CASSPRGSGANVLTF; cdr3_nt: TGTGCCAGCAGCCCCAGGGGGTCTGGGGCCAACGTCCTGACTTTC
v_call: TRBV11-3; clone_size: medium-sized; j_call: TRBJ1-1; d_call: TRBD1; cdr3_aa: CASRPGTGGVNTEAFF; cdr3_nt: TGTGCCAGCAGGCCCGGGACAGGGGGCGTGAACACTGAAGCTTTCTTT
v_call: TRBV6-8; clone_size: few; j_call: TRBJ2-3; d_call: TRBD2; cdr3_aa: CASSSYPGELAGSTDTQYF; cdr3_nt: TGTGCCAGCAGTTCCTATCCTGGAGAACTAGCGGGATCGACAGATACGCAGTATTTT
v_call: TRBV11-3; clone_size: medium-sized; j_call: TRBJ1-1; d_call: .; cdr3_aa: CASSTREGVSTEAFF; cdr3_nt: TGTGCCAGCAGCACCCGGGAGGGGGTGTCGACTGAAGCTTTCTTT
v_call: TRBV6-8; clone_size: .; j_call: TRBJ1-6; d_call: TRBD1; cdr3_aa: CASSYGGAGGSYNSPLHF; cdr3_nt: TGTGCCAGCAGCTATGGAGGGGCAGGGGGCTCCTATAATTCACCCCTCCACTTT
v_call: TRBV11-3; clone_size: medium-sized; j_call: TRBJ1-2; d_call: .; cdr3_aa: CASSLMGRENYGYTF; cdr3_nt: TGTGCCAGCAGCTTAATGGGCCGTGAGAACTATGGCTACACCTTC
v_call: TRBV9; clone_size: .; j_call: TRBJ1-2; d_call: .; cdr3_aa: CASMGTSRRYTF; cdr3_nt: TGTGCCAGCATGGGGACGTCCCGGAGGTACACCTTC
v_call: TRBV11-3; clone_size: medium-sized; j_call: TRBJ2-2; d_call: TRBD1; cdr3_aa: CASSPGQGRTGELFF; cdr3_nt: TGTGCCAGCAGCCCGGGACAGGGGCGTACCGGGGAGCTGTTTTTT
v_call: TRBV6-7; clone_size: .; j_call: TRBJ2-5; d_call: .; cdr3_aa: CASSYGSWQTQYF; cdr3_nt: TGTGCCAGCAGTTACGGGTCCTGGCAGACCCAGTACTTC
v_call: TRBV28; clone_size: .; j_call: TRBJ2-1; d_call: TRBD2; cdr3_aa: CASSTLLKAGGKNEQFF; cdr3_nt: TGTGCCAGCAGTACCCTCTTGAAAGCGGGGGGGAAAAATGAGCAGTTCTTC
v_call: TRBV6-8; clone_size: few; j_call: TRBJ2-1; d_call: .; cdr3_aa: CAGRGPSGLHNEQFF; cdr3_nt: TGTGCCGGCCGGGGCCCCAGCGGCCTCCACAATGAGCAGTTCTTC
v_call: TRBV6-8; clone_size: medium-sized; j_call: TRBJ1-6; d_call: TRBD1; cdr3_aa: CASSYLTGPSPLHF; cdr3_nt: TGTGCCAGCAGTTACTTGACAGGGCCTTCACCCCTCCACTTT
v_call: TRBV9; clone_size: medium-sized; j_call: TRBJ1-2; d_call: .; cdr3_aa: CASSDQGPTYGYTF; cdr3_nt: TGTGCCAGCAGTGATCAGGGACCAACCTATGGCTACACCTTC
v_call: TRBV11-3; clone_size: medium-sized; j_call: TRBJ2-1; d_call: TRBD2; cdr3_aa: CASSLGASGLNEQFF; cdr3_nt: TGTGCCAGCAGCTTAGGGGCTAGCGGTCTCAATGAGCAGTTCTTC
v_call: TRBV6-8; clone_size: .; j_call: TRBJ2-1; d_call: .; cdr3_aa: CASSLLQPRGGSGGYEQFF; cdr3_nt: TGTGCCAGCAGCCTACTTCAACCCCGCGGGGGCTCGGGGGGATATGAGCAGTTCTTC
v_call: TRBV5-1; clone_size: .; j_call: TRBJ1-4; d_call: .; cdr3_aa: CASSLTGDNEKLFF; cdr3_nt: TGCGCCAGCAGCTTGACGGGGGATAATGAAAAACTGTTTTTT
v_call: TRBV4-1; clone_size: medium-sized; j_call: TRBJ1-3; d_call: .; cdr3_aa: CASSPAQGSGNTIYF; cdr3_nt: TGCGCCAGCAGCCCGGCCCAGGGCTCTGGAAACACCATATATTTT